Below are 28 T cell receptor beta chains sequenced from a single sample in a study of T cells after posttransplantation cyclophosphamide. The method was immunoSEQ multiplex PCR; TCRdb's version includes in-frame clones alone and lacks a portion of them. This table holds roughly 13,000 clones, about 83% found once. Source material: memory CD4+ T cells sorted from PBMCs. These TCRs come from a man in his fifties in good health, CMV-negative, and a related stem cell transplant donor.

The chain combines TRBV18 with TRBJ2-2; possible D gene TRBD1, 5 bases. The CDR3 loop spans 14 amino acids. Germline V gene data show CDR1 as KGHSH and CDR2 as LQKENI. The V gene lost 3 bases and the J gene lost 6 bases, with 11 bases spanning the gap. The CDR3 DNA follows: TGTGCCAGCTCACCCGACCAGGGATCCGGGGAGCTGTTTTTT. Its translation is CASSPDQGSGELFF.

This sequence joins TRBV7-8 and TRBJ2-6, with D unclear. The CDR3 has 18 amino acids. The V end lost 2 bases, the J end lost 1 base, and 15 bases lay between the germline ends. The germline gives CDR1 SGHVS, CDR2 FQNEAQ. CDR3 nucleotide sequence: TGTGCCAGCAGCTTACTACCAGTTGGAGCTTCTGGGGCCAACGTCCTGACTTTC. Translated: CASSLLPVGASGANVLTF.

The chain uses TRBV7-6 and TRBJ2-2; 10 bases map to TRBD2. The CDR3 consists of 15 residues. Germline CDR1 reads SGHVS; CDR2 reads FNYEAQ. The J segment lost 5 bases and the V segment lost 6 bases, leaving 6 bases of the junction unmatched. The CDR3 loop is CASSHSGRGTGELFF. In nucleotides, the CDR3 is TGTGCCAGCAGTCACAGCGGGAGGGGGACCGGGGAGCTGTTTTTT.

V usage is TRBV30 and J usage is TRBJ1-1; 12 bases map to TRBD1. Germline V gene lookup returns CDR1 GTSNPN and CDR2 SVGIG (reference sequence). This CDR3 is 14 amino acids long. V dropped 4 bases and J dropped 10; count of bases not matched to a gene: 10. As DNA, the CDR3 is TGTGCCTGGAATCCTAGGGACAGGGGGCTGCGAGCTTTCTTT. Translation: CAWNPRDRGLRAFF. Based on the CDR3 plus reference TRBV30 and TRBJ1-1, the full variable domain is SQTIHQWPATLVQPVGSPLSLECTVEGTSNPNLYWYRQAAGRGLQLLFYSVGIGQISSEVPQNLSASRPQDRQFILSSKKLLLSDSGFYLCAWNPRDRGLRAFFGQGTRLTVV.

As DNA, the CDR3 is TGTGCCAGCAGCCCACAGGTATCCGGGGAGCTGTTTTTT. Residues: CASSPQVSGELFF. V gene TRBV11-2 combines with J gene TRBJ2-2; the D gene is possibly TRBD1 (5 bases). CDR3 length: 13 residues. Trimming stripped 5 bases from V and 6 bases from J, with 10 bases between. Germline V gene sequence: CDR1 SGHAT, CDR2 FQNNGV. Full variable domain (rest looked up from reference TRBV11-2 and TRBJ2-2): EAGVAQSPRYKIIEKRQSVAFWCNPISGHATLYWYQQILGQGPKLLIQFQNNGVVDDSQLPKDRFSAERLKGVDSTLKIQPAKLEDSAVYLCASSPQVSGELFFGEGSRLTVL.

The chain joins TRBV11-1 to TRBJ1-6; 8 positions match TRBD1. CDR3 length: 15 residues. Germline trimming cut 5 bases from V and 9 bases from J; bases unmatched to any gene: 9. Germline V gene sequence: CDR1 SGHAT, CDR2 FQDESV (reference sequence). Written as DNA, the CDR3 is TGTGCCAGCAGCCCCGCTGACAGGGGAGCTTCACCCCTCCACTTT. It translates to CASSPADRGASPLHF.

The chain has TRBV7-3 and TRBJ1-5, with D perhaps matching TRBD1 (5 bases). Germline CDR1 SGHTA, CDR2 FQGTGA. Trimming took off 5 bases at V and 4 bases at J, with 9 bases between the two ends. The CDR3 sequence is 13 residues long. CDR3 in DNA: TGTGCCAGCAGCAAAGACAGAAATCAGCCCCAGCATTTT. Encoded protein: CASSKDRNQPQHF.

V usage is TRBV11-3 and J usage is TRBJ1-1; D may be TRBD1 (6 bases). The ends were cut back, 3 bases at V and 3 bases at J, with 8 bases in the middle. The CDR3 covers 13 residues. Germline-derived CDR1 and CDR2 are SGHNT and YENEEA. CDR3 bases: TGTGCCAGCAGCTTCACAGGGTACACTGAAGCTTTCTTT. It translates to CASSFTGYTEAFF.

The rearrangement uses TRBV14 and TRBJ2-7, with no clear D. Trimming removed 4 bases from V and 3 bases from J, with 10 bases in between. CDR3 length equals 13 residues. CDR1 is SGHDN and CDR2 is FVKESK in the germline V gene. The CDR3 sequence is CASSPVIGYEQYF. The CDR3 DNA follows: TGTGCCAGCAGCCCAGTTATTGGCTACGAGCAGTACTTC.

The chain uses TRBV7-9 and TRBJ2-3, with TRBD2 as a possible D gene (5 bases). V was shortened by 10 bases and J by 0 bases, with 14 bases between the two germline ends. The CDR3 spans 14 residues. Germline V lookup: CDR1 SEHNR, CDR2 FQNEAQ (reference sequence). In nucleotides, the CDR3 is TGTGCCACCGCCCTAGCTCCGAGCACAGATACGCAGTATTTT. Translating gives CATALAPSTDTQYF.

The table lists this clone with a count of one. In DNA, the CDR3 is TGTGCCAGCAGCTTAGCGCTTGGGGGCGACGCCTACGAGCAGTACTTC. As protein: CASSLALGGDAYEQYF. The chain recombines TRBV7-9 with TRBJ2-7; weak D call: TRBD1 (6 bases). Germline assignment: CDR1 SEHNR and CDR2 FQNEAQ (reference sequence). V lost 0 bases, J lost 2 bases, and 14 bases lay in between. The CDR3 runs 16 residues.

The V call is TRBV6-6, the J call TRBJ1-1, with a possible D match to TRBD1 (6 bases). CDR3 length equals 14 residues. The germline V gene has CDR1 MNHNY and CDR2 SVGAGI (reference sequence). V lost 7 bases to trimming and J lost 0 bases, with 12 bases between them. CDR3 amino acids: CASTNRVMNTEAFF. The CDR3 bases are TGTGCCAGCACCAACAGGGTTATGAACACTGAAGCTTTCTTT.

The chain combines TRBV27 with TRBJ2-1; maybe TRBD2 (7 bases). The CDR3 extends over 14 amino acids. The ends were cut back, 1 base at V and 9 bases at J, with 13 bases in the middle. Germline V lookup: CDR1 MNHEY, CDR2 SMNVEV (reference sequence). The CDR3 nucleotides are TGTGCCAGCAGTTTATGGGGGGGGCCGGGTGAGCAGTTCTTC. This gives the protein CASSLWGGPGEQFF.

With regard to this clone: One end of the junction does not line up with germline, which may come from a read error. This chain connects TRBV7-7 to TRBJ2-5; D is perhaps TRBD1 (6 bases). Germline V CDR1 and CDR2: SSHAT, FNYEAQ (reference sequence). This CDR3 comprises 13 residues. The CDR3 nucleotides read TGTGCTAGCAGCTTAGACAGGTGGGAGACCCAGTACTTC. Encoded protein: CASSLDRWETQYF.

This chain uses TRBV7-7 with TRBJ2-3, with TRBD1 matching 9 bases. Germline V CDR1 and CDR2: SSHAT, FNYEAQ (reference sequence). Trimming removed 4 bases from V and 4 bases from J; junction bases left unmatched: 3. The CDR3 covers 14 residues. As DNA, the CDR3 is TGTGCCAGCAGCTCACAGGGGGCGGCAGATACGCAGTATTTT. Translation: CASSSQGAADTQYF.

The rearrangement uses TRBV15 and TRBJ2-4; no definite D call. CDR1 and CDR2 (germline): LNHNV, YYDKDF (reference sequence). The CDR3 sequence is 14 residues long. Trimming stripped 0 bases from V and 9 bases from J, with 12 bases between. Here the CDR3 reads CATSRDAVSGIQYF. DNA of the CDR3: TGTGCCACCAGCAGAGATGCAGTTTCTGGCATTCAGTACTTC.

The chain joins TRBV6-5 to TRBJ2-7; 11 bases fit TRBD2. The CDR3 is 15 amino acids. With 2 bases clipped from V and 6 bases from J, the junction kept 6 bases outside the gene matches. Germline assignment: CDR1 MNHEY and CDR2 SVGAGI. The CDR3 loop is CASSYETSGEGEQYF. CDR3 DNA: TGTGCCAGCAGTTACGAGACTAGCGGGGAAGGCGAGCAGTACTTC.

The chain joins TRBV7-2 to TRBJ2-3; D is possibly TRBD2 (6 bases). The CDR3 is 16 residues long. In germline, CDR1 is SGHTA, CDR2 FQGNSA. Trimming cost V 5 bases and J 6 bases, with 21 bases left between them. This CDR3 is CASSGHRDFFRDTQYF. In DNA form, the CDR3 reads TGTGCCAGCAGCGGACACCGGGACTTCTTCAGGGATACGCAGTATTTT.

The chain recombines TRBV5-1 with TRBJ2-2; a weak D match, TRBD1 (5 bases). V lost 4 bases to trimming and J lost 9 bases, with 19 bases between them. Germline CDR1 reads SGHRS; CDR2 reads YFSETQ. The CDR3 has 15 residues. DNA for the CDR3: TGCGCCAGCAGCCAGGACACGACGGACCCCCGGGAGCTGTTTTTT. As protein: CASSQDTTDPRELFF.

This chain links TRBV5-8 with TRBJ2-7; 7 nucleotides match TRBD2. The J segment lost 4 bases and the V segment lost 4 bases, leaving 8 bases of the junction unmatched. CDR1 SGHTS and CDR2 YDEGEE come from the germline V gene. The CDR3 runs 14 residues. CDR3 protein: CASSPRRTSYEQYF. CDR3 in DNA: TGTGCCAGCAGCCCCCGTCGGACTAGTTACGAGCAGTACTTC.

A single count supports this clone. The genes are TRBV10-2 and TRBJ1-2; 9 bases are a match to TRBD1. With 5 bases clipped from V and 8 bases from J, the junction kept 6 bases outside the gene matches. The CDR3 extends over 13 amino acids. Germline CDR1 WSHSY, CDR2 SAAADI. Here the CDR3 DNA reads TGCGCCAGCAGTCCCGGGACAGGGAGAGGCTACACCTTC. It is translated as CASSPGTGRGYTF.

The chain combines TRBV11-3 with TRBJ1-1; 7 bases map to TRBD1. Per the germline V gene, CDR1 is SGHNT and CDR2 is YENEEA. The CDR3 loop spans 15 amino acids. J lost 1 base, V lost 1 base, and 3 bases had no gene match. CDR3 coding DNA: TGTGCCAGCAGCTTAGGACAGGGCGAGAACACTGAAGCTTTCTTT. As protein: CASSLGQGENTEAFF.

The chain couples TRBV5-1 to TRBJ2-3; TRBD2 agrees at 11 bases. The CDR3 is 16 residues long. Unmatched junction bases numbered 3, after V lost 0 bases and J lost 3 bases. In germline, CDR1 is SGHRS, CDR2 YFSETQ. The CDR3 protein is CASSLGASGGTDTQYF. The CDR3 nucleotides are TGCGCCAGCAGCTTGGGAGCTAGCGGGGGGACAGATACGCAGTATTTT.

The rearrangement uses TRBV11-2 and TRBJ2-5; the D is unclear. The V gene lost 0 bases and the J gene lost 10 bases, with 9 bases spanning the gap. CDR1 is SGHAT, CDR2 FQNNGV, per germline. The CDR3 is made up of 12 amino acids. The CDR3 spells CASSLDSRIQYF. The CDR3 DNA sequence: TGTGCCAGCAGCTTAGATTCGCGGATCCAGTACTTC.

The chain is built from TRBV5-4 and TRBJ2-7, with a weak D call TRBD1 (5 bases). The CDR3 is 14 amino acids. Germline V gene sequence: CDR1 SGHNT, CDR2 YYREEE (reference sequence). V was shortened by 0 bases and J by 5 bases, with 12 bases between the two germline ends. This CDR3 is CASSLEGRFDEQYF. The CDR3 DNA reads TGTGCCAGCAGCTTGGAGGGGCGCTTCGACGAGCAGTACTTC. Combining the CDR3 with reference TRBV5-4 and TRBJ2-7 gives the whole variable domain ETGVTQSPTHLIKTRGQQVTLRCSSQSGHNTVSWYQQALGQGPQFIFQYYREEENGRGNFPPRFSGLQFPNYSSELNVNALELDDSALYLCASSLEGRFDEQYFGPGTRLTVT.

The rearrangement links TRBV16 to TRBJ2-1, with 8 bases aligning to TRBD2. From germline, CDR1 is KGHSY and CDR2 FQNENV. Trimming at V came to 1 base and at J to 6 bases, leaving 2 bases not matched to a gene. CDR3 length equals 14 residues. CDR3 in DNA: TGTGCCAGCAGCCAATTTACTAGCGGCAATGAGCAGTTCTTC. It translates to CASSQFTSGNEQFF. Full variable domain (remainder filled in from reference TRBV16 and TRBJ2-1): GEEVAQTPKHLVRGEGQKAKLYCAPIKGHSYVFWYQQVLKNEFKFLISFQNENVFDETGMPKERFSAKCLPNSPCSLEIQATKLEDSAVYFCASSQFTSGNEQFFGPGTRLTVL.

The rearrangement links TRBV11-1 to TRBJ2-2; 7 bases agree with TRBD1. Germline CDR1 and CDR2: SGHAT and FQDESV (reference sequence). The V gene end was trimmed by 5 bases and the J gene end by 1 base; junction bases not matched to a gene: 10. The CDR3 is 17 amino acids. In DNA form, the CDR3 reads TGTGCCAGCAGCACGCCCCCGGGACAGATGAACACCGGGGAGCTGTTTTTT. Its translation is CASSTPPGQMNTGELFF. The full variable domain, rest sourced from reference TRBV11-1 and TRBJ2-2, is EAEVAQSPRYKITEKSQAVAFWCDPISGHATLYWYRQILGQGPELLVQFQDESVVDDSQLPKDRFSAERLKGVDSTLKIQPAELGDSAMYLCASSTPPGQMNTGELFFGEGSRLTVL.

The chain joins TRBV11-2 to TRBJ2-3, with 8 nucleotides matching TRBD2. Germline-derived CDR1 and CDR2 are SGHAT and FQNNGV. The J segment lost 4 bases and the V segment lost 3 bases, leaving 6 bases of the junction unmatched. The CDR3 consists of 15 residues. CDR3 region: CASSLGGLDSDTQYF. The CDR3 nucleotides are TGTGCCAGCAGCTTGGGGGGACTAGACTCAGATACGCAGTATTTT. Variable domain in full (rest from reference TRBV11-2 and TRBJ2-3): EAGVAQSPRYKIIEKRQSVAFWCNPISGHATLYWYQQILGQGPKLLIQFQNNGVVDDSQLPKDRFSAERLKGVDSTLKIQPAKLEDSAVYLCASSLGGLDSDTQYFGPGTRLTVL.